These T cell receptor beta chains were read from a single sample in a study of blood T cell repertoires in COVID-19. The table came from immunoSEQ multiplex PCR; TCRdb's copy has only in-frame clones and leaves some out. The sample records about 180,000 clones, around 83% being singletons. The specimen sequenced was peripheral blood. The receptors were sampled from a woman aged 30 to 39 with active or convalescent COVID-19. Both conserved end residues are part of each CDR3. D genes are given only for firm matches. The size field is filled for only some rows; it gives once, few, many or a size class.

>TRBV7-9|.|TRBJ2-7|TRBD2
TGTGCCAGCAGCTTTGGCCTAGCGGGAGGGTCCTCTTGGGACGAGCAGTACTTC
CASSFGLAGGSSWDEQYF
>TRBV19|.|TRBJ1-5|.
TGTGCCAGTAGGGGGAGAGGTAATCAGCCCCAGCATTTT
CASRGRGNQPQHF
>TRBV18|.|TRBJ1-1|TRBD1
TGTGCCAGCTCACCCCCCGGAAGACAGGGTGGGGCTGAAGCTTTCTTT
CASSPPGRQGGAEAFF
>TRBV2|.|TRBJ2-7|.
TGTGCCAGCAGCCCCGGACTATTGAACTACGAGCAGTACTTC
CASSPGLLNYEQYF
>TRBV28|.|TRBJ1-2|TRBD1
TGTGCCAGCAGCAGGGACAGAATAATCCTTGGCTACACCTTC
CASSRDRIILGYTF
>TRBV6-5|.|TRBJ2-3|.
TGTGCCAGCACCGTACTCACAGATACGCAGTATTTT
CASTVLTDTQYF
>TRBV6-4|.|TRBJ2-2|.
TGTGCCAGCAGTGACTCGCCGGACATATCCGGGGAGCTGTTTTTT
CASSDSPDISGELFF
>TRBV5-1|.|TRBJ1-1|.
TGCGCCAGCAGCGGGCGCCAGGGGAAGGGGTTCGGTGAAGCTTTCTTT
CASSGRQGKGFGEAFF
>TRBV7-2|.|TRBJ2-5|TRBD1
TGTGCCAGCAGCCGGGACAGGGGGGAGACCCAGTACTTC
CASSRDRGETQYF
>TRBV5-1|.|TRBJ1-4|TRBD1
TGCGCCAGCAGCGCAAACCCCGGGACAGGGAATGAAAAACTGTTTTTT
CASSANPGTGNEKLFF
>TRBV19|.|TRBJ1-1|TRBD1
TGTGCCAGTAGCCAAAGACAGGGCCCACTTAAGCCGGAAGCTTTCTTT
CASSQRQGPLKPEAFF
>TRBV10-1|.|TRBJ1-1|.
TGCGCCAGCAGTGCGAGATCGAACACTGAAGCTTTCTTT
CASSARSNTEAFF
>TRBV21-1|.|TRBJ1-3|.
TGTGCCAGCAGCCAGGACAGGGTTGAACTCGATTCTGGAAACACCATATATTTT
CASSQDRVELDSGNTIYF
>TRBV28|.|TRBJ1-5|.
TGTGCCAGCAGTTTCCCTCCGGGGGGGAGTCAGCCCCAGCATTTT
CASSFPPGGSQPQHF
>TRBV11-2|few|TRBJ2-7|TRBD1
TGTGCCAGCAGCACCCGGACAGGGATTAGGTTCGAGCAGTACTTC
CASSTRTGIRFEQYF
>TRBV2|few|TRBJ1-1|.
TGTGCCAGCAGTGGACAGCTTTGGGGAGCTTTCTTT
CASSGQLWGAFF
>TRBV6-6|.|TRBJ2-3|.
TGTGCCTCCCGGAGGGACAGTCCCACAGATACGCAGTATTTT
CASRRDSPTDTQYF